The source of this T cell receptor (beta chain) is a study of T cells in Graves' hyperthyroidism and ophthalmopathy. The definition of stable Graves' hyperthyroidism was no ophthalmopathy progression within 18 months. Exclusion followed for patients with uncontrolled infection, other autoimmune disease, pregnancy or lactation. The source material, RNA transcripts, was used to amplify TCR beta CDR3 regions. A first-round RT-PCR of the TCR CDR3 used the HTBI primer set. TCRdb recomputed calls from the multiplex PCR reads with MiXCR, one row per CDR3 protein. Of a few hundred thousand distinct CDR3 sequences in the sample, under 25% were seen once. CDR1 and CDR2 (germline): LGHDT, YNNKEL (reference sequence). The CDR3 runs 14 residues. Losses at the gene ends were 6 bases for V and 4 bases for J; bases not matched to a gene: 3.

The source of this sequence is a woman in her fifties or sixties with Graves' hyperthyroidism. Material for sequencing was blood. The V call is TRBV3-1, the J call TRBJ2-7; TRBD2 aligns across 13 bases. The CDR3 DNA reads TGTGCCAGCAGTCAGACTAGCGGGGGGTACGAGCAGTACTTC. Protein sequence: CASSQTSGGYEQYF.